What follows is one TCR beta chain and its context. Only in-frame clones appear in the TCRdb table, and some are missing; sequencing was by immunoSEQ multiplex PCR. The sample shows some 220,000 clones, approximately 90% of them seen only once. These data are taken from a study of blood T cell repertoires in COVID-19. The sequenced material came from PBMCs or T cells enriched from blood (not recorded which). This clonotype originated in a woman aged 18-29 years in a cohort exposed to, infected with or recovered from COVID-19 (not recorded which).

DNA of the CDR3: TGCGCCAGCAGCTTACCCGCAGGAGGCAAAAACATTCAGTACTTC. As protein: CASSLPAGGKNIQYF. The genes are TRBV5-1 and TRBJ2-4; the D gene is possibly TRBD2 (5 bases). The V end was cut by 2 bases, the J end by 3 bases, with 12 bases between. The length of the CDR3 is 15 residues. CDR1 and CDR2 from the germline V gene are SGHRS and YFSETQ.